This entry lists 20 T cell receptor beta chains sequenced from one sample in a study of Graves' ophthalmopathy and Graves' hyperthyroidism. Using RNA transcripts, the TCR beta CDR3 regions were amplified. An opening RT-PCR round employed HTBI primers and preceded a second-round multiplex PCR. TCRdb reprocessed the multiplex PCR reads with MiXCR, giving one entry per CDR3 protein. The profile shows 150,000 to 200,000 distinct CDR3 sequences, 39% of them singletons. The sample comprised peripheral blood. These receptors all stem from a man aged 30 to 45 with Graves' ophthalmopathy.

This clonotype was counted many times. The chain is built from TRBV12-3 or TRBV12-4 and TRBJ1-5; D unclear. Trimming shortened V by 6 bases and J by 5 bases, and 11 bases separated the two germline ends. The CDR3 has 13 amino acids. The CDR3 region has the DNA TGTGCCAGCAGGCCCCCCGGGGATCAGCCCCAGCATTTT. Residues: CASRPPGDQPQHF.

The gene calls are TRBV27 and TRBJ2-7; D is uncertain. Trimming cost V 3 bases and J 4 bases, with 19 bases left between them. Germline V lookup: CDR1 MNHEY, CDR2 SMNVEV (reference sequence). The CDR3 sequence is 16 residues long. The CDR3 DNA reads TGTGCCAGCAGTTTCGGTTCCGCCGGGTCCACTTACGAGCAGTACTTC. Translating it yields CASSFGSAGSTYEQYF.

The chain couples TRBV24-1 to TRBJ2-5; weak D call: TRBD1 (6 bases). With 1 base removed from V and 2 bases from J, the gap between germline ends came to 16 bases. CDR1 is KGHDR and CDR2 is SFDVKD in the germline V gene. This CDR3 region has 17 residues. CDR3 protein: CATSDFPGDRYQETQYF. CDR3 in DNA: TGTGCCACCAGTGATTTCCCAGGGGACCGGTATCAAGAGACCCAGTACTTC.

This clonotype showed up many times. The CDR3 bases are TGCAGTGCTAGGACCCAGACCTCTGGAAACACCATATATTTT. It yields the protein CSARTQTSGNTIYF. The rearrangement uses TRBV20-1 and TRBJ1-3; D unresolved. V gave up 3 bases and J gave up 0 bases, with 9 bases separating them. The CDR3 has 14 residues. Germline CDR1 is DFQATT and CDR2 is SNEGSKA (reference sequence).

This clonotype was recorded at least ten times. The chain has TRBV29-1 and TRBJ1-1; 9 bases match TRBD1. With V trimmed by 5 bases and J by 1 base, 5 bases remained unmatched. Germline V gives CDR1 SQVTM, CDR2 ANQGSEA. The length of the CDR3 is 14 residues. CDR3 in amino acids: CSVRQGVANTEAFF. The CDR3 DNA sequence: TGCAGCGTTAGACAGGGGGTAGCGAACACTGAAGCTTTCTTT.

This clonotype was seen ten or more times. The chain joins TRBV19 to TRBJ1-5, with D unresolved. From germline, CDR1 is LNHDA and CDR2 SQIVND (reference sequence). The CDR3 spans 14 residues. With 0 bases removed from V and 7 bases from J, the gap between germline ends came to 10 bases. The CDR3 here is CASSIDLTDQPQHF. The CDR3 DNA sequence: TGTGCCAGTAGTATAGATCTTACAGACCAGCCCCAGCATTTT.

This clonotype was counted ten times or more. The J gene is TRBJ1-1, the V gene TRBV6-2 or TRBV6-3; D possibly corresponds to TRBD1 (6 bases). This CDR3 has 15 amino acids. Trimming pared 4 bases from V and 4 bases from J, leaving 16 bases between. Germline V gene lookup returns CDR1 MNHEY and CDR2 SVGEGT. The CDR3 loop reads CASSFQSAGATEAFF. CDR3 nucleotide sequence: TGTGCCAGCAGTTTCCAGTCTGCAGGGGCCACTGAAGCTTTCTTT.

In its sample, this clonotype was seen many times. The DNA of the CDR3 is TGTGCCAGCAGCCAATCGGGAAACACACATGAAGCCCAGCATTTT. It is translated as CASSQSGNTHEAQHF. This rearrangement joins TRBV4-2 to TRBJ1-5; D is uncertain. V was pared by 2 bases and J by 11 bases, with 19 bases between. Per the germline V gene, CDR1 is LGHNA and CDR2 is YNFKEQ. This CDR3 has 15 residues.

This clonotype was counted once. A read error may produce the germline difference seen at one junction end. The chain recombines TRBV15 with TRBJ2-5; no clear D. The last part of the DNA fits TRBJ2-1 better; the J call may be wrong. Germline assignment: CDR1 LNHNV and CDR2 YYDKDF (reference sequence). CDR3 size: 13 residues. The CDR3 DNA reads TGTGCCAGCAGCGAATATAGGGACAATGAGCAGTTCTTC. Translation: CASSEYRDNEQFF.

The chain combines TRBV12-5 with TRBJ2-3; D possibly corresponds to TRBD2 (5 bases). There are 15 residues in the CDR3. V was clipped by 6 bases and J by 2 bases, with 15 bases between them. CDR1 and CDR2 (germline): LGHNT, FRNRAP. CDR3 residues: CASGPGVGFTDTQYF. In DNA, the CDR3 is TGTGCTAGTGGCCCCGGGGTGGGGTTCACAGATACGCAGTATTTT.

Worth noting for this clonotype: A junction boundary mismatches the germline segment, possibly from a read error. The chain has TRBV6-1 and TRBJ1-2; the D gene is possibly TRBD1 (5 bases). CDR1 is MNHNS and CDR2 is SASEGT in the germline V gene. CDR3 length: 13 amino acids. CDR3: CASGTTVIAGYTF. The CDR3 nucleotides read TGTGCCAGCGGCACGACAGTCATCGCGGGCTATACCTTC.

The CDR3: CASSLAAGGPSKTQYF. The CDR3 DNA reads TGTGCCAGCAGTTTAGCAGCGGGAGGGCCCTCGAAGACCCAGTACTTC. The rearrangement links TRBV12-3 or TRBV12-4 to TRBJ2-5; 10 bases agree with TRBD2. The trim removed 0 bases at V and 6 bases at J, leaving 7 bases unmatched. The CDR3 is 16 amino acids.

This clonotype was seen repeatedly, ten times or more. V usage is TRBV6-5 and J usage is TRBJ2-2, with TRBD2 as a possible D gene (5 bases). Trimming removed 5 bases from V and 5 bases from J, with 18 bases in between. The CDR3 is made up of 16 amino acids. Germline assignment: CDR1 MNHEY and CDR2 SVGAGI. CDR3 region: CASSRDNGRGTGELFF. Here the CDR3 DNA reads TGTGCCAGCAGTCGGGATAACGGGCGAGGGACCGGGGAGCTGTTTTTT.

This clonotype was seen ten or more times. The rearrangement joins TRBV6-5 to TRBJ2-5; weak D call: TRBD1 (5 bases). The V gene's germline CDR1 is MNHEY and CDR2 SVGAGI. The CDR3 consists of 14 residues. Trimming shortened V by 0 bases and J by 4 bases, and 9 bases separated the two germline ends. DNA of the CDR3: TGTGCCAGCAGTTACTCGGCAGGGCCAGAGACCCAGTACTTC. Amino acid sequence: CASSYSAGPETQYF.

The rearrangement joins TRBV6-1 to TRBJ1-1; tentatively, D is TRBD1 (6 bases). V was clipped by 7 bases and J by 4 bases, with 16 bases between them. The CDR3 consists of 14 residues. Germline V lookup: CDR1 MNHNS, CDR2 SASEGT. The CDR3 nucleotides are TGTGCCAGCACCCCCGGGGGGCAGGGCACTGAAGCTTTCTTT. This encodes CASTPGGQGTEAFF.

This clonotype was detected many times. The chain couples TRBV29-1 to TRBJ1-1; possibly TRBD1 for D (6 bases). This CDR3 contains 12 residues. Germline CDR1 reads SQVTM; CDR2 reads ANQGSEA. The V gene lost 1 base and the J gene lost 6 bases, with 9 bases spanning the gap. CDR3 coding DNA: TGCAGCGTTGAAGGGGGGCGGCCTGAAGCTTTCTTT. Protein: CSVEGGRPEAFF.

This clonotype appeared a single time. The chain recombines TRBV6-2 or TRBV6-3 with TRBJ2-7, with 8 bases identical to TRBD2. V lost 8 bases and J lost 4; bases outside the gene matches: 4. In germline, CDR1 is MNHEY, CDR2 SVGEGT. This CDR3 is built from 12 residues. Here the CDR3 reads CASDSGSYEQYF. CDR3 nucleotides: TGTGCCAGCGACAGCGGGAGTTACGAGCAGTACTTC.

Of note for this clonotype: The junction departs from the called germline gene at one end, perhaps through a read error. The chain recombines TRBV7-2 with TRBJ2-7; D not certain. CDR1 and CDR2 from the germline V gene are SGHTA and FQGNSA. The CDR3 spans 10 residues. The CDR3 region has the DNA TGTGCCAGCAGCTCCTTCCCCGAGAACTTC. This encodes CASSSFPENF.

This clonotype was recorded many times. The DNA of the CDR3 is TGTGCCAGCAGTTACACATTGGGGAATCAGCCCCAGCATTTT. It encodes CASSYTLGNQPQHF. The rearrangement joins TRBV6-2 or TRBV6-3 to TRBJ1-5; D remains unclear. The germline V gene encodes CDR1 MNHEY and CDR2 SVGEGT. V was clipped by 2 bases and J by 4 bases, with 9 bases between them. This CDR3 is 14 amino acids long.

This clonotype was picked up one time. The chain employs TRBV7-9 and TRBJ2-7; 7 bases match TRBD2. From germline, CDR1 is SEHNR and CDR2 FQNEAQ (reference sequence). The V gene end was trimmed by 6 bases and the J gene end by 0 bases; junction bases not matched to a gene: 8. The CDR3 sequence is 15 residues long. The CDR3 sequence is CASRPGLESSYEQYF. The CDR3 DNA is TGTGCCAGCAGGCCTGGACTAGAGAGCTCCTACGAGCAGTACTTC.